This TCR beta chain emerged from a study of cytomegalovirus exposure and HLA in healthy donors (dated by TCRdb to between 2016 and 2019). As for the study more broadly: An earlier analysis of some 620 of the donors reported about 280 Gb of sequence data and about 120 million unique TCR beta sequences obtained from some 200 million T cells. Around 330 gigabases of sequencing data and tens of millions of unique TCR sequences made up an early release that covered approximately 700 HLA-typed donors. Of the 300 to 500 genotyped donors, over 80% were placed in the genetic ancestry cluster associated with self-reported Caucasian donors. The aim of the study was to test whether cataloging public T cell receptors could identify signatures of past pathogen exposure. Using immunosequencing, the study profiled T cell repertoires from about 620 subjects and related those repertoires to cytomegalovirus serostatus. In addition to the first cohort of roughly 700 subjects, a separate validation cohort of over 90 different subjects was used. To predict cytomegalovirus infection status, the study brought together high-throughput TCR immunosequencing, statistical association of individual TCRs with disease status, and machine learning. To study patterns of TCR occurrence, a later analysis re-analyzed previously published TCR beta repertoires from several hundred donors and added high-resolution HLA genotyping. Rather than using new phenotypic data, the later analysis identified candidate immune exposures from TCR beta sequences and from how often those sequences occurred across donors. An earlier analysis of roughly 600 of the donors used high-throughput TCR beta sequencing to judge whether each TCR beta V gene segment behaved as functional or pseudogenic. Alongside the repertoire data, information on donor age, sex, ethnicity and CMV serostatus was compiled. A later genetic analysis took genome-wide SNP genotypes for about three fifths of the 666 donors and used that subset as a discovery cohort. Every discovery cohort repertoire had been produced on one sequencing platform. Both class I and class II loci were covered by HLA typing, at four-digit resolution. The number of donors typed differed by locus, with about 629-640 for A, B, C, DRB1 and DQB1, roughly 520 for DQA1, approximately 570 for DPA1, and 450 to 480 for DPB1. Four or five DR-DQ haplotypes were handled as single units for association and clustering, since linkage in the cohort was strong. Across some 400 genotyped donors of the cohort, an average of approximately 240,000 unique TCR beta nucleotide sequences per donor were sequenced, and roughly 17% of those sequences were non-productive.

CDR1 is given as LNHDA and CDR2 as SQIVND, both from the germline V gene (reference sequence). Clipping removes 3 bases from V and 2 bases from J, with 3 as the unmatched junction base count. The CDR3, from cysteine to phenylalanine, totals 15 residues. The read is trimmed to its CDR3 DNA, 45 bases read in frame from base 1. About this clone itself: Its antigen specificity is not known.

Library generation was performed with the immunoSEQ multiplex PCR assay. The multiplex PCR relied on a mix of 60 forward primers for TCR Vbeta segments and 13 reverse primers for TCR Jbeta segments. The CDR3 region of rearranged TCR beta genes was amplified from genomic DNA with a multiplex PCR assay. Amplified TCR beta libraries were sequenced as 87-base-pair reads on the Illumina HiSeq System. Concerning the study's data processing: A later analysis tallied around 82 million unique TCR beta chains across the 666 repertoires, and 10 million to 11 million of those chains were shared by two or more donors. Raw reads were error-corrected and collapsed into unique sequences by a nearest-neighbor algorithm in which closely related sequences were merged to remove PCR and sequencing errors. Alignment of CDR3 sequences to IMGT reference sequences was used to assign V, D and J gene segments. For a sequence to be retained, at least a six-nucleotide match to both a V gene segment and a J gene segment was required. Rearrangements were called productive when the CDR3 lacked stop codons and stayed in frame with V and J; all others were non-productive. Following IMGT convention, CDR3 was defined as the stretch from the second conserved V-encoded cysteine to the conserved J-encoded phenylalanine. Sequences without an unambiguous match to a single V gene segment were excluded from the earlier analysis of about 640 of the donors. An earlier analysis of a few hundred of the donors classified V segments as functional when productive rearrangements were above 56.7% and as segregating when the standard deviation between donors was above 5%. A statistical classification framework was built for diagnosing cytomegalovirus status from the catalog of TCR beta chain sequences. A later analysis assigned V and J genes by comparing TCR nucleotide sequences with IMGT/GENE-DB human TR gene sequences. Using the TCRdist pipeline, a later analysis assigned CDR3 sequences along with most-parsimonious VDJ recombination scenarios. A later analysis defined each TCR beta chain by its CDR3 amino acid sequence plus V-gene family, and excluded reads lacking a unique V-gene family. A later analysis removed 592 highly shared, low-generation-probability nucleotide sequences to deal with suspected cross-contamination and a sequencing artifact. In a later analysis, a clonal expansion index was calculated for each public chain from normalized within-repertoire ranks of inferred template counts. In a later analysis, generation probabilities were computed using a VDJ recombination model fitted to out-of-frame rearrangements, and the results were checked against IGoR. In a later analysis, hypergeometric tests were used to score TCR-TCR, TCR-HLA and TCR-CMV co-occurrence, with a repertoire-size bias correction applied to TCR pairs. In a later analysis, false discovery rates were estimated by permuting HLA or CMV assignments 20 times. In a later analysis, co-occurring TCRs were grouped with DBSCAN, and TCRdist sequence similarity was added when clustering was performed within HLA-allele-positive subsets. Repertoires with fewer than 30,000 or more than 120,000 public chains were left out of co-occurrence clustering, as were five repertoires with anomalous nucleotide sharing. As stored in TCRdb, this immuneACCESS dataset retains in-frame rearrangements with V and J assigned. A fraction of the clones does not appear; measured against another copy, unresolved V genes explain less than half of the discrepancy, and the remainder lacks a known reason. V, J and clone size are those of that table, while D and trimming were read from the DNA. The table held for this sample gives roughly 120,000 clones. Approximately 2.6% of the sample rests with the top ten.

General findings and caveats noted by the study authors: In the study, approximately 160 TCR beta chains were listed as associated with cytomegalovirus. A later genetic analysis reported fewer N-insertions in productive TCRs among donors in an Asian-associated ancestry cluster than the roughly 620-donor mean. A further reported finding was that TCR beta sequences accurately predicted the HLA-A and HLA-B alleles for most subjects in the first cohort. Most CMV-associated TCR beta chains appeared to be HLA-restricted in a later analysis, and the HLA associations seemed to be driven largely by CMV exposure. In a later analysis, HLA-associated TCR beta chains showed more clonal expansion and lower generation probabilities than non-associated chains that were equally common. Presence/absence analyses assumed roughly uniform sequencing depth across donors, an assumption that may not hold. Only TCR beta chains were sequenced in this cohort, and the absence of alpha or paired-chain data limited detectable features. A later analysis associated about 18,000 TCR beta sequences with specific HLA alleles at a false discovery rate of 0.05. Because HLA typing was missing for some donors at each locus, association tests included only the typed subset. The classifier was reported to diagnose cytomegalovirus status with high specificity and sensitivity in both the original cohort and the validation cohort. Because counts were too low, 15 to 20 rarely observed V segments, including chromosome 9 orphons, were excluded from the earlier analysis of around 640 of the donors. When HLA alleles, especially DR and DQ, strongly co-occurred, attributing TCR associations to individual alleles was difficult. While some public TCRs were present in many individuals, most TCR sequences turned up only very rarely across donors. Three of the identified cytomegalovirus-associated TCR beta chains were confirmed in vitro to be specific for cytomegalovirus antigens. An association between a missense DCLRE1C variant and V-gene and J-gene trimming of TCR beta chains was found in a later genetic analysis and replicated in an independent cohort. The 87-base-pair reads could not distinguish some IMGT-functional V segments, including TRBV6-2 and TRBV6-3, so those segments were excluded. According to a later analysis, TCR association rates differed among HLA loci, with DRB1 alleles showing the most associated TCRs and HLA-C alleles showing the fewest. In an earlier analysis of some 550 of the donors, most TCR beta V segments were observed in productive rearrangements about 87% or about 30% of the time, broadly matching IMGT annotations. According to a later analysis, parvovirus B19, influenza, CMV and Epstein-Barr virus appeared linked to several top co-occurrence clusters. For the cohort, immune exposure information was limited to CMV serostatus. It was suggested by the authors that the approach could potentially be generalized to other disease states and immunological phenotypes. The sequencing pipeline was judged likely to have produced a cluster of highly shared sequence variants as a technical artifact. Linkage disequilibrium might explain the correlated functional status among segregating V segments, but an unknown experimental factor could not be excluded.

The cohort comprised 666 healthy bone marrow donors. At the time of sampling, every cohort member was nominally healthy, though immune exposures that went unrecorded were likely present. The donor tested CMV seronegative, placing the donor among the 350 or so seronegative members of the cohort. Each donor provided a peripheral blood sample, and peripheral blood mononuclear cells were used for TCR beta sequencing. Genomic DNA was extracted from the blood cell samples with the Qiagen DNeasy Blood Extraction Kit. Sequences were obtained from PBMCs. This TCR came from a man aged 25-40 years in good health and CMV-seronegative. The sequence is built from TRBV19 and TRBJ1-5, with TRBD1 matching 8 junction bases. The CDR3 corresponds to CASSIGQGGNQPQHF. Here is the DNA: TGTGCCAGTAGTATCGGACAGGGAGGCAATCAGCCCCAGCATTTT.